The next 16 T cell receptor beta chains were all read from a single sample in a study of cytomegalovirus exposure and HLA in healthy donors. Primers: 60 Vbeta forward and 13 Jbeta reverse. Only in-frame clones appear in the TCRdb table, and some are missing; sequencing was by immunoSEQ multiplex PCR. Of about 83,000 clones detected, roughly 79% appear once; the ten largest clones hold 1.5% to 2%. Sequencing was carried out using PBMCs. The receptors were sampled from a woman in her twenties or thirties in good health and CMV-seronegative.

V gene TRBV23-1 combines with J gene TRBJ2-5, with TRBD1 matching 10 bases. TRBV23-1 is filed as an ORF, its function uncertain. The CDR3 is made up of 16 amino acids. J was trimmed by 2 bases and V by 3 bases; bases with no gene match: 6. CDR3 in amino acids: CASSQMTGGVQETQYF. Here the CDR3 DNA reads TGCGCCAGCAGTCAGATGACAGGGGGCGTTCAAGAGACCCAGTACTTC.

The chain has TRBV2 and TRBJ2-1, with 10 positions matching TRBD2. CDR1 and CDR2 from the germline V gene are SNHLY and FYNNEI. The CDR3 runs to 16 residues. The V segment lost 4 bases and the J segment 8 bases; nucleotides outside the gene matches: 11. The CDR3 region has the DNA TGTGCCAGCAGTGCCCCCCCTAGCGGGAGCGGGGATGAGCAGTTCTTC. Translation: CASSAPPSGSGDEQFF.

This clone came up once. The junction departs from the called germline gene at one end, perhaps through a read error. The chain is built from TRBV6-5 and TRBJ1-2; 7 bases fit TRBD1. The CDR3 is made up of 13 amino acids. CDR1 MNHEY and CDR2 SVGAGI come from the germline V gene. CDR3 DNA: TGTGCCAGCAGTTACTCAACAGGGGCGCTATCACTTTTC. Residues: CASSYSTGALSLF.

The chain is built from TRBV5-6 and TRBJ2-3, with D maybe TRBD1 (6 bases). CDR1 SGHDT and CDR2 YYEEEE come from the germline V gene. This CDR3 is 14 amino acids long. V shed 2 bases and J shed 4 bases, with 11 bases lying between them. CDR3 nucleotide sequence: TGTGCCAGCAGCTTAAGGGGGATCGCAGATACGCAGTATTTT. Translation gives CASSLRGIADTQYF.

The chain links TRBV7-3 to TRBJ2-3, with D perhaps matching TRBD1 (6 bases). Deletions cut 2 bases from V and 6 bases from J, with 12 bases between. The CDR3 consists of 14 residues. CDR1 is SGHTA and CDR2 is FQGTGA in the germline V gene. The CDR3 loop is CASSLDRQADTQYF. The CDR3 nucleotides are TGTGCCAGCAGCTTAGACAGACAGGCGGATACGCAGTATTTT.

The V and J genes are TRBV29-1 and TRBJ2-1; D is possibly TRBD1 (5 bases). This CDR3 comprises 16 residues. V was trimmed by 2 bases and J by 0 bases, leaving 14 bases between them. The germline V gene has CDR1 SQVTM and CDR2 ANQGSEA. The CDR3 sequence: CSVELDSSSSYNEQFF. CDR3 coding DNA: TGCAGCGTTGAACTCGACAGTAGTAGCTCCTACAATGAGCAGTTCTTC.

The chain employs TRBV10-1 and TRBJ1-3; no clear D. The CDR3 extends over 14 amino acids. CDR1 is WNHNN, CDR2 SYGVQD, per germline (reference sequence). Trimming stripped 3 bases from V and 0 bases from J, with 6 bases between. The CDR3 sequence is CASSESVSGNTIYF. The CDR3 DNA reads as TGCGCCAGCAGTGAATCTGTCTCTGGAAACACCATATATTTT.

This rearrangement joins TRBV5-1 to TRBJ1-5; 9 bases are a match to TRBD1. This CDR3 region has 14 residues. Germline V gives CDR1 SGHRS, CDR2 YFSETQ. The V and J ends lost 3 bases and 5 bases, in that order; junction bases with no gene match: 3. As DNA, the CDR3 is TGCGCCAGCAGCTCCGGGACAGGGTATCAGCCCCAGCATTTT. This gives the protein CASSSGTGYQPQHF.

The gene calls are TRBV6-1 and TRBJ2-7; 10 bases agree with TRBD1. Losses at the gene ends were 4 bases for V and 2 bases for J; bases not matched to a gene: 2. The CDR3 contains 14 residues. Per germline, CDR1 MNHNS and CDR2 SASEGT. CDR3 sequence (DNA): TGTGCCAGCAGTGGGGACAGGGGAACCTACGAGCAGTACTTC. Its translation: CASSGDRGTYEQYF.

The CDR3 loop reads CASSLVSPGLMNTEAFF. In nucleotides, the CDR3 is TGTGCCAGCAGCTTAGTATCCCCAGGCCTAATGAACACTGAAGCTTTCTTT. The chain uses TRBV11-2 and TRBJ1-1; D is undetermined. CDR3 length: 17 amino acids. Germline CDR1 SGHAT, CDR2 FQNNGV. Between the trimmed V and J ends, which lost 1 base and 0 bases, there was a span of 15 bases.

The J gene is TRBJ1-1, the V gene TRBV25-1; D is uncertain. CDR1 and CDR2 from the germline V gene are MGHDK and SYGVNS. The V end was cut by 3 bases, the J end by 0 bases, with 8 bases between. The CDR3 is made up of 14 amino acids. This chain's CDR3 is CASSEGRMNTEAFF. The CDR3 DNA sequence: TGTGCCAGCAGTGAGGGGAGGATGAACACTGAAGCTTTCTTT.

V gene TRBV7-3 combines with J gene TRBJ1-1; TRBD1 aligns across 8 bases. The V gene's germline CDR1 is SGHTA and CDR2 FQGTGA. The length of the CDR3 is 13 residues. J lost 11 bases, V lost 4 bases, and 9 bases had no gene match. CDR3 in DNA: TGTGCCAGCAGCTCCTCGCACAGGGGGAACGCTTTCTTT. Residues: CASSSSHRGNAFF.

For this clone: Distinct nucleotide sequences in the sample also encode this CDR3. This chain connects TRBV18 to TRBJ2-4, with D perhaps TRBD2 (5 bases). The CDR3 is made up of 15 amino acids. The germline CDR1 and CDR2 sequences are KGHSH and LQKENI. Trimming took off 4 bases at V and 4 bases at J, with 14 bases between the two ends. The CDR3 reads CASSRAVGTKNIQYF. The CDR3 DNA reads as TGTGCCAGCTCACGAGCGGTCGGAACAAAAAACATTCAGTACTTC.

The V and J genes are TRBV7-8 and TRBJ1-1; a possible D gene is TRBD1 (5 bases). CDR1 and CDR2 (germline): SGHVS, FQNEAQ. V was shortened by 4 bases and J by 5 bases, with 11 bases between the two germline ends. The CDR3 covers 13 residues. CDR3 DNA: TGTGCCAGCAGCTCCACCAGGGTTACTGAAGCTTTCTTT. It translates to CASSSTRVTEAFF.

The chain is built from TRBV28 and TRBJ1-1, with 10 bases lining up with TRBD1. Trimming took 2 bases from V and 1 from J; bases not matched to a gene: 4. This CDR3 has 16 amino acids. CDR1 MDHEN and CDR2 SYDVKM come from the germline V gene. The DNA of the CDR3 is TGTGCCAGCAGTTTACGACAGGGGGCTGGGAACACTGAAGCTTTCTTT. Its translation is CASSLRQGAGNTEAFF.

This sequence joins TRBV7-3 and TRBJ1-2, with a weak D call TRBD1 (5 bases). Germline assignment: CDR1 SGHTA and CDR2 FQGTGA. The V end lost 5 bases, the J end lost 8 bases, and 18 bases lay between the germline ends. The CDR3 is 14 amino acids. CDR3 residues: CASSPSPGLDGYTF. The CDR3, as DNA: TGTGCCAGCAGCCCTTCCCCAGGGTTAGACGGCTACACCTTC.